The 20 T cell receptor beta chains reported below all come from one sample, sequenced in a study of vaccination effects on CD4 cells after COVID-19. TCRdb's copy holds only in-frame clones and misses some; the assay was immunoSEQ multiplex PCR. The sample has about 65,000 clones, around 77% seen once; the top ten hold roughly 3.1%. ViraFEST assay sequencing came after antigen-specific CD4+ T cells were expanded with viral peptide pools. Subsequent to about 10 days of culture, CD4+ T cells were isolated. Vaccine recipients lacked prior SARS-CoV-2 infection and had negative nucleocapsid antibodies. These TCRs' antigens remain unknown. Source: CD4+ T cells from PBMCs cultured with HCoV-NL63 spike peptides, taken before COVID-19 vaccination. Receptors were obtained from a human donor who received a COVID-19 vaccine.

The chain links TRBV6-2 or TRBV6-3 to TRBJ2-1; 12 nucleotides match TRBD2. The junction had 6 bases not matched to a gene; V was cut back by 6 bases and J by 6 bases. Germline V gene data show CDR1 as MNHEY and CDR2 as SVGEGT. CDR3 length: 15 amino acids. The CDR3 sequence: CASSLTSGGLNEQFF. The CDR3 bases are TGTGCCAGCAGCTTGACTAGCGGGGGCCTCAATGAGCAGTTCTTC.

This clone was detected only a few times. CDR3 bases: TGCGCCAGCAGCTTGGCGCAGGGGACCTATGGCTACACCTTC. It encodes CASSLAQGTYGYTF. The chain recombines TRBV5-1 with TRBJ1-2; D might be TRBD1 (6 bases). There are 14 residues in the CDR3. V lost 0 bases, J lost 4 bases, and 10 bases lay in between. Germline CDR1 reads SGHRS; CDR2 reads YFSETQ.

The chain recombines TRBV6-5 with TRBJ1-3, with TRBD1 matching 10 bases. Germline CDR1 MNHEY, CDR2 SVGAGI. The CDR3 is 14 residues long. The trim removed 7 bases at V and 4 bases at J, leaving 4 bases unmatched. The CDR3 DNA sequence: TGTGCCAGCACTCTGGGACAGGGGGGAAACACCATATATTTT. This sequence encodes CASTLGQGGNTIYF.

The chain combines TRBV12-3 or TRBV12-4 with TRBJ1-4; D is unclear. Trimming shortened V by 2 bases and J by 6 bases, and 7 bases separated the two germline ends. This CDR3 comprises 13 residues. The CDR3 is CASSLNWDEKLFF. The CDR3 DNA sequence: TGTGCCAGCAGTTTAAACTGGGATGAAAAACTGTTTTTT.

J is TRBJ1-5 and V is TRBV19; D remains unclear. V was shortened by 9 bases and J by 3 bases, with 15 bases between the two germline ends. The V gene's germline CDR1 is LNHDA and CDR2 SQIVND (reference sequence). The CDR3 consists of 14 residues. The CDR3 sequence: CASSRRVDNQPQHF. CDR3 nucleotide sequence: TGTGCCAGCTCTAGAAGGGTTGACAATCAGCCCCAGCATTTT.

The J gene is TRBJ1-5, the V gene TRBV10-2; tentatively, D is TRBD1 (6 bases). The germline CDR1 and CDR2 sequences are WSHSY and SAAADI. Trimming shortened V by 6 bases and J by 3 bases, and 9 bases separated the two germline ends. The CDR3 totals 13 residues. This CDR3 reads CASRQGINQPQHF. CDR3 coding DNA: TGCGCCAGCAGGCAGGGGATCAATCAGCCCCAGCATTTT.

The chain employs TRBV2 and TRBJ2-1, with D possibly being TRBD1 (5 bases). Deletions cut 5 bases from V and 15 bases from J, with 23 bases between. The CDR3 runs 14 residues. Germline CDR1 SNHLY, CDR2 FYNNEI. The CDR3 bases are TGTGCCAGCAGTCCCCAGATGGACACTCTTAGCAGGTTCTTC. Translated, it gives CASSPQMDTLSRFF.

This rearrangement joins TRBV19 to TRBJ1-5; D remains ambiguous. V was pared by 5 bases and J by 0 bases, with 11 bases between. There are 15 residues in the CDR3. Germline V gives CDR1 LNHDA, CDR2 SQIVND (reference sequence). CDR3: CASSYNPYSNQPQHF. The CDR3 nucleotides are TGTGCCAGTAGTTACAACCCCTATAGCAATCAGCCCCAGCATTTT.

V is TRBV19 and J is TRBJ1-2; the D is unclear. CDR1 and CDR2 from the germline V gene are LNHDA and SQIVND (reference sequence). The CDR3 is made up of 12 amino acids. Deletions cut 3 bases from V and 4 bases from J, with 6 bases between. CDR3 sequence (DNA): TGTGCCAGTAGTATTGTCGGCTATGGCTACACCTTC. This gives the protein CASSIVGYGYTF.

The rearrangement joins TRBV28 to TRBJ1-2, with 9 bases lining up with TRBD1. The germline V gene has CDR1 MDHEN and CDR2 SYDVKM. The CDR3 extends over 16 amino acids. The junction had 11 bases not matched to a gene; V was cut back by 4 bases and J by 5 bases. CDR3 loop: CASSSPGTGLEYGYTF. As DNA, the CDR3 is TGTGCCAGCAGTTCCCCCGGGACAGGGTTGGAGTATGGCTACACCTTC.

This chain links TRBV7-8 with TRBJ2-5, with D possibly matching TRBD2 (6 bases). This CDR3 spans 13 amino acids. Looked up from germline, CDR1 is SGHVS and CDR2 is FQNEAQ. Trimming pared 5 bases from V and 9 bases from J, leaving 16 bases between. In DNA form, the CDR3 reads TGTGCCAGCAGCCCCACCCGGGGGTCGGCCCAGTACTTC. It yields the protein CASSPTRGSAQYF.

This clone came up a few times. This chain joins TRBV19 and TRBJ1-5, with 7 bases identical to TRBD1. The CDR3 has 16 amino acids. Germline V lookup: CDR1 LNHDA, CDR2 SQIVND (reference sequence). J gave up 2 bases and V 5 bases, and 9 bases lay outside the gene matches. CDR3 DNA: TGTGCCAGTAGTTTCAGGGCAGGGGGGCGCAATCAGCCCCAGCATTTT. Amino acids: CASSFRAGGRNQPQHF.

The chain joins TRBV5-1 to TRBJ2-3, with D tentatively TRBD2 (5 bases). V shed 4 bases and J shed 3 bases, with 9 bases lying between them. The CDR3 extends over 13 amino acids. In germline, CDR1 is SGHRS, CDR2 YFSETQ. As DNA, the CDR3 is TGCGCCAGCAGCCGCGGACTGACAGATACGCAGTATTTT. Its protein is CASSRGLTDTQYF.

J is TRBJ2-2 and V is TRBV3-1 (or the pseudogene TRBV3-2); D might be TRBD1 or TRBD2, each matching 5 bases. V was cut by 2 bases and J by 7 bases, with 17 bases left in between. This CDR3 is built from 16 residues. The germline gives CDR1 LGHDT, CDR2 YNNKEL (reference sequence). CDR3: CASSQLAGTLGGELFF. CDR3 coding DNA: TGTGCCAGCAGCCAACTTGCCGGGACGCTCGGCGGGGAGCTGTTTTTT.

This chain joins TRBV27 and TRBJ2-5; 7 positions agree with TRBD2. With V trimmed by 7 bases and J by 4 bases, 9 bases remained unmatched. The CDR3 contains 14 residues. The V gene's germline CDR1 is MNHEY and CDR2 SMNVEV (reference sequence). In DNA, the CDR3 is TGTGCCAGCATTTCCCCAGGGAGGGGAGAGACCCAGTACTTC. Translating it yields CASISPGRGETQYF.

This chain uses TRBV3-1 (or the pseudogene TRBV3-2) with TRBJ2-1; perhaps TRBD1 as D (5 bases). Looked up from germline, CDR1 is LGHDT and CDR2 is YNNKEL (reference sequence). The CDR3 has 13 residues. V dropped 4 bases and J dropped 3 bases, with 7 bases sitting between them. In nucleotides, the CDR3 is TGTGCCAGCAGCCGACAGAGCTACAATGAGCAGTTCTTC. Protein: CASSRQSYNEQFF.

The CDR3 protein is CASSYRDTRDSNQPQHF. DNA for the CDR3: TGTGCCAGCAGTTACCGGGACACCAGAGATAGCAATCAGCCCCAGCATTTT. The chain carries TRBV6-2 or TRBV6-3 and TRBJ1-5; D perhaps matches TRBD1 (6 bases). The CDR3 loop spans 17 amino acids. Trimming stripped 2 bases from V and 0 bases from J, with 14 bases between. CDR1 is MNHEY, CDR2 SVGEGT, per germline.

The gene calls are TRBV3-1 (or the pseudogene TRBV3-2) and TRBJ2-3; no clear D. The V gene lost 3 bases and the J gene lost 0 bases, with 10 bases spanning the gap. CDR1 LGHDT and CDR2 YNNKEL come from the germline V gene (reference sequence). The CDR3 is 15 residues long. The CDR3 DNA follows: TGTGCCAGCAGCCATCTAGGCGCTAGCACAGATACGCAGTATTTT. Its translation: CASSHLGASTDTQYF.

This clone showed up just a few times. The chain is built from TRBV29-1 and TRBJ1-2; D uncertain. The germline V gene encodes CDR1 SQVTM and CDR2 ANQGSEA. V lost 3 bases and J 6 bases, leaving 11 bases between the germline ends. The CDR3 spans 12 residues. The CDR3 region has the DNA TGCAGCGTTGAGCGGTCGGATAATGGCTACACCTTC. Translation gives CSVERSDNGYTF.

The chain joins TRBV4-1 to TRBJ2-3; D gene uncertain. The germline V gene has CDR1 MGHRA and CDR2 YSYEKL. Trimming removed 3 bases from V and 5 bases from J, with 9 bases in between. This CDR3 spans 13 amino acids. Written as DNA, the CDR3 is TGCGCCAGCAGCCAGAGGCAGGAAGATACGCAGTATTTT. This sequence encodes CASSQRQEDTQYF.